The following is a TCR beta chain sequence with its context. Its antigen remains unidentified. The CDR3 runs to 13 residues. Germline CDR1 reads MNHEY; CDR2 reads SVGAGI. J gave up 6 bases and V 6 bases, and 7 bases lay outside the gene matches. Only in-frame clones appear in the TCRdb table, and some are missing; sequencing was by immunoSEQ multiplex PCR. This table holds roughly 150,000 clones, approximately 91% found once. The data are from a study of cytotoxic CD8 clonotypes in ibrutinib-treated CLL. On the study more broadly: Response sampling came at median around 12 months of treatment, ranging roughly 6 to 36 months.

Study-wide points: Public clonotypes proved infrequent, and on treatment they shrank or remained steady. At ibrutinib response, clonality increased, and at progression it declined back toward baseline. Measured clonality at baseline was greater than in age-matched healthy donors and tracked with circulating CD8+ T-cell counts.

Sample: PBMCs, taken at disease progression, from a patient treated with ibrutinib. The source of this sequence is a human donor with chronic lymphocytic leukemia. This chain uses TRBV6-5 with TRBJ1-2, with TRBD1 matching 7 bases. CDR3 region: CASRYGTVNGYTF. Here the CDR3 DNA reads TGTGCCAGCAGATACGGGACAGTGAATGGCTACACCTTC.